The rows below give T cell receptor beta chains drawn from one sample of a study of T-cell reconstitution after alpha-beta-depleted transplantation in children. TCRdb ran MiXCR on the PCR reads and lists one entry per CDR3 protein. The sample contains hundreds of thousands of distinct CDR3 sequences, around a sixth of which appear only once. The input for sequencing was PBMCs, mostly from graft donor cells, taken 360 days after TCRalphabeta/CD19-depleted stem cell transplant. These receptors were taken from a male patient between 2 and 9 years old who had a stem cell transplant for acute lymphoblastic leukemia, so the T cells may come from the graft donor. Both conserved end residues are part of each CDR3. A D gene is named only where the DNA matches it firmly. A clone size is listed for some rows: how often the clone was seen (once, few, many), or a class if it is expanded.

V: TRBV25-1
D: NA
size: NA
J: TRBJ1-1
DNA: TGTGCCAGCAGCCTCCGGGGCTACACTGAAGCTTTCTTT
CDR3: CASSLRGYTEAFF

V: TRBV3-1
D: NA
size: few
J: TRBJ1-1
DNA: TGTGCCAGCAGCCAAGTAGGACAGACCCTAATTCGCACTGAAGCTTTCTTT
CDR3: CASSQVGQTLIRTEAFF

V: TRBV19
D: NA
size: once
J: TRBJ1-5
DNA: TGTGCCAGTAGCCCAAGGCCCCCCTCCAGGGCCCAGCCCCAGCATTTT
CDR3: CASSPRPPSRAQPQHF

V: TRBV9
D: NA
size: NA
J: TRBJ2-3
DNA: TGTGCCAGCAGCGTAGGGGGCCAGGAGGCAGATACGCAGTATTTT
CDR3: CASSVGGQEADTQYF

V: TRBV7-8
D: NA
size: NA
J: TRBJ2-7
DNA: TGTGCCAGCAGCTTAGAAGGCGCACTGGGGTTGTACGAGCAGTACTTC
CDR3: CASSLEGALGLYEQYF

V: TRBV7-2
D: TRBD1
size: few
J: TRBJ1-1
DNA: TGTGCCAGCAGCCTACAGGGGGCTGAAGCTTTCTTT
CDR3: CASSLQGAEAFF

V: TRBV3-1
D: NA
size: few
J: TRBJ1-1
DNA: TGTGCCAGCAGCCAGGTGGTACGTACTGAAGCTTTCTTT
CDR3: CASSQVVRTEAFF

V: TRBV6-5
D: NA
size: NA
J: TRBJ2-5
DNA: TGTGCCAGCAGTTACGGTGCTAGGGGGGAGACCCAGTACTTC
CDR3: CASSYGARGETQYF

V: TRBV9
D: NA
size: NA
J: TRBJ2-7
DNA: TGTGCCAGCAGCGTCGGCCGAACAGGGTACGAGCAGTACTTC
CDR3: CASSVGRTGYEQYF

V: TRBV2
D: TRBD1
size: few
J: TRBJ1-5
DNA: TGTGCCAGCAGTCTGACAGGGGAACAGCCCCAGCATTTT
CDR3: CASSLTGEQPQHF

V: TRBV20-1
D: NA
size: NA
J: TRBJ1-2
DNA: TGCAGTGCTGCGGCCGGGGACTATGGCTACACCTTC
CDR3: CSAAAGDYGYTF

V: TRBV12-3/TRBV12-4
D: NA
size: NA
J: TRBJ2-5
DNA: TGTGCCAGCAGTCCCCTCCCCGTCCAAGAGACCCAGTACTTC
CDR3: CASSPLPVQETQYF

V: TRBV20-1
D: TRBD1
size: NA
J: TRBJ2-3
DNA: TGCAGTGCTAGTACAGGGGACCCTAGCACAGATACGCAGTATTTT
CDR3: CSASTGDPSTDTQYF

V: TRBV12-3/TRBV12-4
D: NA
size: once
J: TRBJ1-1
DNA: TGTGCCAGCAGTTTCATGGGGTTGAACACTGAAGCTTTCTTT
CDR3: CASSFMGLNTEAFF

V: TRBV5-6
D: NA
size: few
J: TRBJ2-7
DNA: TGTGCCAGCAGCTTGTTACAGGGTCGGGACGAGCAGTACTTC
CDR3: CASSLLQGRDEQYF

V: TRBV4-2
D: NA
size: few
J: TRBJ1-2
DNA: TGTGCCAGCAGCCGAGACTTGTTTGGCTACACCTTC
CDR3: CASSRDLFGYTF

V: TRBV28
D: NA
size: NA
J: TRBJ1-5
DNA: TGTGCCAGCAGTAACCTCGTTGGGGGTCCAAATCAGCCCCAGCATTTT
CDR3: CASSNLVGGPNQPQHF

V: TRBV20-1
D: NA
size: many
J: TRBJ2-4
DNA: TGCAGTGCTAGGGGTCTCCGACAAATTGGGCATTCCAAAAACATTCAGTACTTC
CDR3: CSARGLRQIGHSKNIQYF

V: TRBV11-2
D: NA
size: NA
J: TRBJ2-3
DNA: TGTGCCAGCACCTTGGGGAGGCAATTCGGAGATACGCAGTATTTT
CDR3: CASTLGRQFGDTQYF

V: TRBV3-1
D: TRBD2
size: few
J: TRBJ2-1
DNA: TGTGCCAGCAGCCATGCGAGCGGGGGGGAGCAGTTCTTC
CDR3: CASSHASGGEQFF

V: TRBV10-3
D: TRBD1
size: NA
J: TRBJ2-7
DNA: TGTGCCATTCAGGACAGGGGGGATACTTACGAGCAGTACTTC
CDR3: CAIQDRGDTYEQYF

V: TRBV29-1
D: NA
size: few
J: TRBJ1-4
DNA: TGCAGCGTTGCCGTGATGAATGAAAAACTGTTTTTT
CDR3: CSVAVMNEKLFF

V: TRBV6-1
D: NA
size: NA
J: TRBJ2-7
DNA: TGTGCCAGCAGACCGACGGGGGGCAATATTTACGAGCAGTACTTC
CDR3: CASRPTGGNIYEQYF

V: TRBV5-1
D: NA
size: NA
J: TRBJ2-3
DNA: TGCGCCAGCAGTAGCCGACAGGTCAGCACAGATACGCAGTATTTT
CDR3: CASSSRQVSTDTQYF

V: TRBV20-1
D: NA
size: few
J: TRBJ2-1
DNA: TGCAGTGCTAGTGGGCTTACTTTAAATGAGCAGTTCTTC
CDR3: CSASGLTLNEQFF

V: TRBV5-1
D: NA
size: few
J: TRBJ2-6
DNA: TGCGCCAGCAGCTCCCTCTTCGGGGCTGGGGCCAACGTCCTGACTTTC
CDR3: CASSSLFGAGANVLTF

V: TRBV7-2
D: TRBD2
size: NA
J: TRBJ2-3
DNA: TGTGCCAGCAGCTCACGGACTAGAATTGGTCCAGATACGCAGTATTTT
CDR3: CASSSRTRIGPDTQYF

V: TRBV6-4
D: TRBD1
size: few
J: TRBJ1-6
DNA: TGTGCCAGCAGTGACTCCGGGACAGGGTTGTCACCCCTCCACTTT
CDR3: CASSDSGTGLSPLHF

V: TRBV29-1
D: NA
size: few
J: TRBJ2-2
DNA: TGCAGCGTTTTTGGTTCCAGACCGAACACCGGGGAGCTGTTTTTT
CDR3: CSVFGSRPNTGELFF

V: TRBV7-9
D: TRBD2
size: few
J: TRBJ2-1
DNA: TGTGCCAGCAGCTTACCGGGGGGGGCCCACAATGAGCAGTTCTTC
CDR3: CASSLPGGAHNEQFF

V: TRBV12-3/TRBV12-4
D: NA
size: NA
J: TRBJ2-5
DNA: TGTGCCAGCAGGGAGGGTACCGGAGAGACCCAGTACTTC
CDR3: CASREGTGETQYF

V: TRBV5-8
D: TRBD2
size: NA
J: TRBJ2-5
DNA: TGTGCCAGCAACCGGGGGGAGGGAGAGACCCAGTACTTC
CDR3: CASNRGEGETQYF

V: TRBV6-5
D: NA
size: few
J: TRBJ2-7
DNA: TGTGCCAGCAGTTACGGCAATACGGACCATACCTACGAGCAGTACTTC
CDR3: CASSYGNTDHTYEQYF

V: TRBV7-8
D: NA
size: few
J: TRBJ2-5
DNA: TGTGCCAGCAGCCAAAAGCGAACCCTTCGAGAGACCCAGTACTTC
CDR3: CASSQKRTLRETQYF

V: TRBV7-9
D: NA
size: few
J: TRBJ2-1
DNA: TGTGCCAGCAGCCAGGACAGCTCCTACAATGAGCAGTTCTTC
CDR3: CASSQDSSYNEQFF

V: TRBV5-5
D: NA
size: few
J: TRBJ2-7
DNA: TGTGCCAGCAGCTTGGCCGGGGACGCCTACGAGCAGTACTTC
CDR3: CASSLAGDAYEQYF

V: TRBV5-4
D: TRBD1
size: few
J: TRBJ2-1
DNA: TGTGCCAGCGGACACCGGGACAGCTACAATGAGCAGTTCTTC
CDR3: CASGHRDSYNEQFF

V: TRBV12-3/TRBV12-4
D: NA
size: NA
J: TRBJ1-1
DNA: TGTGCCAGCAGTTTAGGGGGGGCAGCTTACCCTTTT
CDR3: CASSLGGAAYPF

V: TRBV15
D: TRBD1
size: few
J: TRBJ1-1
DNA: TGTGCCACCAGCAGAGACAGGGGGCGGACTGAAGCTTTCTTT
CDR3: CATSRDRGRTEAFF

V: TRBV3-1
D: TRBD2
size: NA
J: TRBJ2-1
DNA: TGTGCCAGCAGCCCAAGACTAGCCGGCCAGGGTGAGCAGTTCTTC
CDR3: CASSPRLAGQGEQFF

V: TRBV18
D: TRBD1
size: few
J: TRBJ2-5
DNA: TGTGCCAGCTCACGCCAGGGGGACGGCCAAGAGACCCAGTACTTC
CDR3: CASSRQGDGQETQYF